Listed here are 18 T cell receptor beta chains from one sample, sequenced in a study of T cell repertoires in cytomegalovirus infection. These TCRs are of unknown antigen specificity. MiXCR, applied by TCRdb to the reads, yields one record per CDR3 protein. The table shows about 770,000 distinct CDR3 sequences, with about 27% occurring only once. The specimen was cultured CD8+ T cells from PBMCs, collected from culture after CMV antigen stimulation. Receptor source: a human donor in good health (CMV status not recorded). Some clones in this sample may be carry-over from other donors' samples.

This sequence joins TRBV2 and TRBJ2-7, with D possibly being TRBD1 (5 bases). The CDR3 length is 10 residues. Trimming left V 8 bases short and J 4 bases short, with 6 bases between. From germline, CDR1 is SNHLY and CDR2 FYNNEI. The CDR3 DNA sequence: TGTGCCAGCGCAGGGTACGAGCAGTACGTC. Its translation: CASAGYEQYV.

The chain joins TRBV6-1 to TRBJ2-7, with 9 bases identical to TRBD2. Germline V CDR1 and CDR2: MNHNS, SASEGT. This CDR3 has 17 residues. J gave up 0 bases and V 4 bases, and 10 bases lay outside the gene matches. The CDR3 protein is CASSVGLAGPSSYEQYF. For the CDR3, the DNA is TGTGCCAGCAGTGTAGGGCTAGCGGGGCCAAGCTCCTACGAGCAGTACTTC.

This clonotype came up many times. This sequence joins TRBV7-6 and TRBJ2-3; D remains unclear. CDR3 size: 12 residues. The V and J ends lost 5 bases and 6 bases respectively, with 9 bases between them. The V gene's germline CDR1 is SGHVS and CDR2 FNYEAQ. CDR3 nucleotide sequence: TGTGCCAGCAGCGCCGGAGAGGATACGCAGTATTTT. As protein: CASSAGEDTQYF.

This sequence joins TRBV7-3 and TRBJ2-1, with 15 bases aligning to TRBD2. Germline CDR1 is SGHTA and CDR2 is FQGTGA. V lost 5 bases, J lost 7 bases, and 6 bases stayed unmatched. CDR3 length: 16 amino acids. The CDR3 nucleotides are TGTGCCAGCAGCAACGGACTAGCGGGGGGGCGGAATGAGCAGTTCTTC. Its translation is CASSNGLAGGRNEQFF.

J is TRBJ1-2 and V is TRBV7-9, with 9 bases fitting TRBD1. CDR1 and CDR2 from the germline V gene are SEHNR and FQNEAQ (reference sequence). V shed 8 bases, J shed 4 bases, and the junction held 20 bases outside the gene matches. The CDR3 spans 18 residues. CDR3: CASDPRGDRESLRYGYTF. In DNA form, the CDR3 reads TGTGCCAGCGACCCTCGGGGGGACAGGGAGTCACTTCGCTATGGCTACACCTTC.

This clonotype was seen a handful of times. The chain uses TRBV4-1 and TRBJ1-4; D uncertain. Trimming removed 0 bases at V and 7 bases at J, with 18 bases between. The CDR3 loop spans 17 amino acids. Germline CDR1 is MGHRA and CDR2 is YSYEKL. The CDR3: CASSQDHGGSGGEKLFF. The CDR3 DNA reads as TGCGCCAGCAGCCAAGATCATGGCGGATCAGGCGGTGAAAAACTGTTTTTT.

The sample holds many counts of this clonotype. This chain links TRBV7-9 with TRBJ2-7; D might be TRBD2 (6 bases). The CDR3 loop spans 13 amino acids. The V gene lost 5 bases and the J gene lost 5 bases, with 13 bases spanning the gap. CDR1 SEHNR and CDR2 FQNEAQ come from the germline V gene (reference sequence). CDR3 sequence: CASSPPAGNEQYF. CDR3 coding DNA: TGTGCCAGCAGCCCCCCGGCGGGGAACGAGCAGTACTTC.

The chain employs TRBV7-6 and TRBJ1-5; TRBD1 agrees at 8 bases. V shed 2 bases and J 3 bases; nucleotides not matched to a gene: 3. The CDR3 has 15 residues. Per the germline V gene, CDR1 is SGHVS and CDR2 is FNYEAQ. This chain's CDR3 is CASSLWTGNNQPQHF. For the CDR3, the DNA is TGTGCCAGCAGCTTATGGACAGGGAACAATCAGCCCCAGCATTTT.

The CDR3 bases are TGTGCCAGCAGCAGCCCGGACAGGGCCACCTACGAGCAGTACTTC. Its protein is CASSSPDRATYEQYF. This chain joins TRBV7-9 and TRBJ2-7, with 8 bases fitting TRBD1. V lost 5 bases and J lost 2; bases outside the gene matches: 8. In germline, CDR1 is SEHNR, CDR2 FQNEAQ (reference sequence). This CDR3 is built from 15 residues.

CDR3 region: CASSLYYRNQPQHF. Here the CDR3 DNA reads TGTGCCAGCAGTTTATACTATAGGAATCAGCCCCAGCATTTT. The V call is TRBV27, the J call TRBJ1-5; D not resolved. Germline loops: CDR1 MNHEY, CDR2 SMNVEV (reference sequence). V was pared by 1 base and J by 4 bases, with 8 bases between. The CDR3 covers 14 residues.

In this sample, this clonotype turned up a few times. The genes are TRBV27 and TRBJ1-2; TRBD1 is a possible D gene (5 bases). The CDR3 is 14 amino acids. The germline CDR1 and CDR2 sequences are MNHEY and SMNVEV (reference sequence). The ends were cut back, 6 bases at V and 3 bases at J, with 14 bases in the middle. In nucleotides, the CDR3 is TGTGCCAGCAGCCACGGGGGTATGGACTATGGCTACACCTTC. Encoded protein: CASSHGGMDYGYTF.

This clonotype has just a few counts. The J gene is TRBJ2-7, the V gene TRBV6-2 or TRBV6-3; TRBD2 is a possible D gene (5 bases). V was pared by 5 bases and J by 3 bases, with 17 bases between. The germline V gene encodes CDR1 MNHEY and CDR2 SVGEGT. The length of the CDR3 is 15 residues. The CDR3 spells CASSKERRTFYEQYF. The CDR3 coding sequence is TGTGCCAGCAGTAAAGAGCGGAGGACGTTCTACGAGCAGTACTTC.

This clonotype was recorded a few times. The V gene is TRBV7-9, the J gene TRBJ1-6; 9 bases align to TRBD1. CDR1 is SEHNR, CDR2 FQNEAQ, per germline (reference sequence). V lost 7 bases, J lost 9 bases, and 7 bases stayed unmatched. CDR3 length: 14 amino acids. CDR3 nucleotide sequence: TGTGCCAGCATCCGAGACAGGGGGAGTTCACCCCTCCACTTT. Translated: CASIRDRGSSPLHF.

This chain connects TRBV28 to TRBJ1-5, with D possibly being TRBD1 (6 bases). The germline gives CDR1 MDHEN, CDR2 SYDVKM. This CDR3 has 14 amino acids. Trimming took 3 bases from V and 7 from J, leaving 13 bases between them. CDR3 bases: TGTGCCAGCAGTTTGCGGGGGGCCAGGCAGCCCCAGCATTTT. As protein: CASSLRGARQPQHF.

The rearrangement joins TRBV29-1 to TRBJ1-2; the D is unclear. Trimming shortened V by 3 bases and J by 8 bases, and 10 bases separated the two germline ends. Germline CDR1 SQVTM, CDR2 ANQGSEA. The CDR3 has 11 amino acids. CDR3 bases: TGCAGCGTTGAGGATGAGATCGGCTACACCTTC. Residues: CSVEDEIGYTF.

The CDR3 loop reads CASSLGSPRITGELFF. CDR3 DNA sequence: TGTGCCAGCAGCTTAGGTTCCCCTAGAATCACCGGGGAGCTGTTTTTT. The chain links TRBV7-9 to TRBJ2-2; D not resolved. This CDR3 is 16 amino acids long. V lost 1 base to trimming and J lost 4 bases, with 13 bases between them. The germline gives CDR1 SEHNR, CDR2 FQNEAQ (reference sequence).

This clonotype was counted between two and nine times. The chain combines TRBV5-4 with TRBJ2-5; tentative D call: TRBD2 (5 bases). Trimming stripped 4 bases from V and 5 bases from J, with 15 bases between. CDR1 is SGHNT and CDR2 is YYREEE in the germline V gene (reference sequence). CDR3 length equals 14 residues. The CDR3 here is CASSPGIQVETQYF. The CDR3, as DNA: TGTGCCAGCAGCCCGGGGATCCAGGTGGAGACCCAGTACTTC.

The CDR3 sequence: CASRYLAGGYEQFF. CDR3 coding DNA: TGTGCCAGCAGATATCTAGCGGGGGGTTATGAGCAGTTCTTC. The chain links TRBV6-2 or TRBV6-3 to TRBJ2-1; 11 bases map to TRBD2. The ends lost 6 bases at V and 8 bases at J; junction bases unmatched: 6. Germline V gene sequence: CDR1 MNHEY, CDR2 SVGEGT. This CDR3 spans 14 amino acids.